Listed here are 22 T cell receptor beta chains from one sample, sequenced in a study of CD8+ T cells in alopecia areata. cDNA prepared by RNA extraction and subsequent reverse transcription served as the template for sequencing. The protocol was immunoSEQ multiplex PCR, while the TCRdb copy is restricted to in-frame clones and leaves out a portion. The table has about 270,000 clones, around three fifths seen once. Treatment here: oral pan-JAK inhibitor, 5-10 mg twice daily. Sequenced here: CD4+ T cells sorted from blood, sampled at roughly week 53, from a patient treated with tofacitinib. The source is a human donor with alopecia areata.

This chain joins TRBV10-3 and TRBJ1-2, with 7 nucleotides matching TRBD1. The CDR3 has 14 amino acids. Germline loops: CDR1 ENHRY, CDR2 SYGVKD. The V segment lost 4 bases and the J segment 2 bases; nucleotides outside the gene matches: 4. Written as DNA, the CDR3 is TGTGCCATCAGTGCCCTGGACAGGAACTATGGCTACACCTTC. Protein: CAISALDRNYGYTF.

The rearrangement uses TRBV27 and TRBJ2-5; 9 bases agree with TRBD1. The V gene end was trimmed by 5 bases and the J gene end by 3 bases; junction bases not matched to a gene: 10. CDR3 length: 16 residues. Germline V gene lookup returns CDR1 MNHEY and CDR2 SMNVEV (reference sequence). CDR3 sequence: CASSTTPRDREETQYF. CDR3 nucleotide sequence: TGTGCCAGCAGTACAACCCCCCGGGACAGGGAAGAGACCCAGTACTTC.

This clone has a handful of counts. This chain links TRBV19 with TRBJ2-3; unclear D gene. Germline assignment: CDR1 LNHDA and CDR2 SQIVND (reference sequence). The V gene lost 5 bases and the J gene lost 2 bases, with 8 bases spanning the gap. There are 13 residues in the CDR3. The CDR3 coding sequence is TGTGCCAGTAGTGTGGACGACACAGATACGCAGTATTTT. This encodes CASSVDDTDTQYF.

The V call is TRBV7-2, the J call TRBJ1-6; 10 bases align to TRBD1. V lost 2 bases, J lost 7 bases, and 2 bases stayed unmatched. Germline loops: CDR1 SGHTA, CDR2 FQGNSA. The CDR3 extends over 15 amino acids. CDR3 sequence reads: CASSLWTGGNSPLHF. CDR3 DNA sequence: TGTGCCAGCAGCTTATGGACAGGGGGAAATTCACCCCTCCACTTT.

The sample holds a few counts of this clone. The J gene is TRBJ2-5, the V gene TRBV29-1; a weak D match, TRBD2 (5 bases). The length of the CDR3 is 15 residues. V shed 3 bases and J shed 0 bases, with 14 bases lying between them. From germline, CDR1 is SQVTM and CDR2 ANQGSEA. The DNA for the CDR3 is TGCAGCGTTGAGGGTCGGGGTGCGAACCAAGAGACCCAGTACTTC. Residues: CSVEGRGANQETQYF.

The V gene is TRBV29-1, the J gene TRBJ1-2; a weak D match, TRBD1 (5 bases). CDR3 length: 13 residues. CDR1 is SQVTM, CDR2 ANQGSEA, per germline. Trimming left V 7 bases short and J 1 base short, with 13 bases between. The CDR3 is CSAGHSFNYGYTF. As DNA, the CDR3 is TGCAGCGCCGGACACAGCTTTAACTATGGCTACACCTTC.

The rearrangement links TRBV7-2 to TRBJ2-6; no clear D gene. Germline CDR1 and CDR2: SGHTA and FQGNSA. V was cut by 2 bases and J by 0 bases, with 11 bases left in between. The CDR3 is 17 residues long. CDR3 sequence: CASSLLRPGSGANVLTF. As DNA, the CDR3 is TGTGCCAGCAGCTTACTCCGACCGGGCTCTGGGGCCAACGTCCTGACTTTC.

This clone was picked up a small number of times. J is TRBJ2-2 and V is TRBV14; unclear D gene. Trimming took off 2 bases at V and 3 bases at J, with 7 bases between the two ends. CDR3 length: 14 amino acids. Germline-derived CDR1 and CDR2 are SGHDN and FVKESK. The CDR3 here is CASSQFIDTGELFF. CDR3 nucleotide sequence: TGTGCCAGCAGCCAATTTATCGACACCGGGGAGCTGTTTTTT.

The rearrangement joins TRBV6-5 to TRBJ1-1; D uncertain. Per the germline V gene, CDR1 is MNHEY and CDR2 is SVGAGI. The length of the CDR3 is 15 residues. V lost 2 bases and J lost 7, with 17 bases in between. In DNA, the CDR3 is TGTGCCAGCAGTTACCACGACACCTTCAAGGGTGAAGCTTTCTTT. It codes for CASSYHDTFKGEAFF.

J is TRBJ1-6 and V is TRBV30; D is unclear. Germline loops: CDR1 GTSNPN, CDR2 SVGIG (reference sequence). The CDR3 spans 14 residues. V was clipped by 5 bases and J by 0 bases, with 8 bases between them. Here the CDR3 DNA reads TGTGCCTGGGAGAACGGCTCCTATAATTCACCCCTCCACTTT. Translating gives CAWENGSYNSPLHF.

This chain connects TRBV30 to TRBJ1-5, with 9 bases matching TRBD1. V trimming: 0 bases; J trimming: 0 bases; junction bases outside the gene matches: 3. Germline CDR1 is GTSNPN and CDR2 is SVGIG (reference sequence). The CDR3 covers 16 residues. The CDR3 reads CAWSVNRGLSNQPQHF. The CDR3 DNA reads TGTGCCTGGAGTGTAAACAGGGGGCTTAGCAATCAGCCCCAGCATTTT.

V usage is TRBV5-6 and J usage is TRBJ2-2, with 7 bases fitting TRBD2. The junction had 3 bases not matched to a gene; V was cut back by 4 bases and J by 0 bases. The length of the CDR3 is 15 residues. The germline V gene encodes CDR1 SGHDT and CDR2 YYEEEE. The CDR3 here is CASSPGLPNTGELFF. The CDR3 region has the DNA TGTGCCAGCAGCCCGGGACTACCGAACACCGGGGAGCTGTTTTTT.

The chain couples TRBV18 to TRBJ2-5, with D perhaps TRBD2 (6 bases). This CDR3 is built from 15 residues. V dropped 3 bases and J dropped 2 bases, with 13 bases sitting between them. Germline V lookup: CDR1 KGHSH, CDR2 LQKENI. CDR3 sequence reads: CASSPQGGTQETQYF. CDR3 in DNA: TGTGCCAGCTCACCCCAGGGAGGAACTCAAGAGACCCAGTACTTC.

The chain couples TRBV5-1 to TRBJ2-1, with D possibly being TRBD2 (5 bases). There are 16 residues in the CDR3. Germline-derived CDR1 and CDR2 are SGHRS and YFSETQ. V lost 7 bases and J lost 0, with 17 bases in between. The DNA for the CDR3 is TGCGCCAGCTACCAGCGGACGACGAGCTCCTACAATGAGCAGTTCTTC. This encodes CASYQRTTSSYNEQFF.

The gene calls are TRBV29-1 and TRBJ2-1; 7 bases are a match to TRBD1. CDR1 SQVTM and CDR2 ANQGSEA come from the germline V gene. Losses at the gene ends were 6 bases for V and 7 bases for J; bases not matched to a gene: 3. CDR3 length: 11 amino acids. The CDR3 nucleotides read TGCAGCGTACAGGGGTGGAATGAGCAGTTCTTC. Its translation: CSVQGWNEQFF.

V gene TRBV19 combines with J gene TRBJ1-1; D is ambiguous. The germline gives CDR1 LNHDA, CDR2 SQIVND (reference sequence). Trimming took 10 bases from V and 1 from J, leaving 13 bases between them. The length of the CDR3 is 13 residues. The CDR3, as DNA: TGTGCCACCATGTACAGAACGAACACTGAAGCTTTCTTT. Translation: CATMYRTNTEAFF. Full variable domain (rest looked up from reference TRBV19 and TRBJ1-1): DGGITQSPKYLFRKEGQNVTLSCEQNLNHDAMYWYRQDPGQGLRLIYYSQIVNDFQKGDIAEGYSVSREKKESFPLTVTSAQKNPTAFYLCATMYRTNTEAFFGQGTRLTVV.

The gene calls are TRBV6-5 and TRBJ1-6; D ambiguous. The CDR3 covers 12 residues. V shed 4 bases and J shed 10 bases, with 8 bases lying between them. CDR1 and CDR2 (germline): MNHEY, SVGAGI. The CDR3 region has the DNA TGTGCCAGCAGTTCTCCCGGGTCACCCCTCCACTTT. Protein product: CASSSPGSPLHF.

The chain couples TRBV5-1 to TRBJ1-6; D not certain. The V gene lost 0 bases and the J gene lost 8 bases, with 9 bases spanning the gap. Germline-derived CDR1 and CDR2 are SGHRS and YFSETQ. The CDR3 is 14 residues long. CDR3 amino acids: CASSLDGPYSPLHF. CDR3 DNA sequence: TGCGCCAGCAGCTTGGACGGCCCATATTCACCCCTCCACTTT.

This chain joins TRBV9 and TRBJ1-4; D unclear. Germline V gene data show CDR1 as SGDLS and CDR2 as YYNGEE. This CDR3 has 16 amino acids. Trimming removed 0 bases from V and 8 bases from J, with 17 bases in between. The CDR3 loop reads CASSVANGGIGEKLFF. CDR3 in DNA: TGTGCCAGCAGCGTAGCGAACGGCGGTATCGGGGAAAAACTGTTTTTT.

Only a few counts were recorded for this clone. The chain carries TRBV29-1 and TRBJ2-7, with 10 nucleotides matching TRBD1. The CDR3 consists of 14 residues. Germline loops: CDR1 SQVTM, CDR2 ANQGSEA. After removal of 7 bases from V and 5 bases from J, the junction contained 11 bases not matched to a gene. The CDR3 spells CSATLTGGFHEQYF. In DNA, the CDR3 is TGCAGCGCAACCTTGACAGGGGGCTTCCACGAGCAGTACTTC.

This sequence joins TRBV30 and TRBJ1-6; D gene uncertain. From germline, CDR1 is GTSNPN and CDR2 SVGIG (reference sequence). CDR3 length equals 14 residues. V gave up 4 bases and J gave up 0 bases, with 7 bases separating them. The CDR3 region has the DNA TGTGCCTGGACAGTGCTCTCCTATAATTCACCCCTCCACTTT. Its protein product is CAWTVLSYNSPLHF.

This clone was detected ten times or more. The chain links TRBV6-6 to TRBJ2-1; no definite D call. The CDR3 totals 15 residues. CDR1 MNHNY and CDR2 SVGAGI come from the germline V gene (reference sequence). Trimming removed 5 bases from V and 0 bases from J, with 11 bases in between. Here the CDR3 reads CASSVHQSSYNEQFF. CDR3 bases: TGTGCCAGCAGTGTTCATCAAAGCTCCTACAATGAGCAGTTCTTC.